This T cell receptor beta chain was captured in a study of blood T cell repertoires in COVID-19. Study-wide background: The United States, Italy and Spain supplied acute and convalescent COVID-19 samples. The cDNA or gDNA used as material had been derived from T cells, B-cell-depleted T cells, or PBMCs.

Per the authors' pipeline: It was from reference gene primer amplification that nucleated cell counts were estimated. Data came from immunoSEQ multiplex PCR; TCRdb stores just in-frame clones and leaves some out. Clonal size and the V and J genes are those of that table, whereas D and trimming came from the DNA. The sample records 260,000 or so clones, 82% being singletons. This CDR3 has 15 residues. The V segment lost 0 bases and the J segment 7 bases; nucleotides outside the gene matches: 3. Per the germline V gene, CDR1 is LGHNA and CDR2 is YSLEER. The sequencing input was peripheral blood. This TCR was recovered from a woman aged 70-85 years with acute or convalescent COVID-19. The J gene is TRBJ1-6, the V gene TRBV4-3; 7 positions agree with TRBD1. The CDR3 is CASSQDEGANSPLHF. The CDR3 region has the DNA TGCGCCAGCAGCCAAGATGAGGGGGCGAATTCACCCCTCCACTTT.